The T cell receptor beta chain described here comes from a study of cytomegalovirus exposure and HLA in healthy donors. With 60 Vbeta and 13 Jbeta primers, the PCR was carried out. The repertoire was sequenced with immunoSEQ multiplex PCR; TCRdb's copy has only in-frame clones and lacks some. The data contain 90,000 to 130,000 clones, 55% to 75% of them seen just once; the ten biggest clones take up just over 8.5%. Trimming cost V 1 base and J 1 base, with 11 bases left between them. This CDR3 contains 15 residues. The V gene's germline CDR1 is SGHDT and CDR2 YYEEEE. This clone showed up just a few times. What it binds is not known. Findings and caveats of the study: Investigators reported fewer than 200 TCR beta chains as tied to cytomegalovirus.

The sequencing input was PBMCs. This TCR was recovered from a man aged 30 to 39 in good health and CMV-seropositive. The J gene is TRBJ1-1, the V gene TRBV5-6; a weak D match, TRBD1 (5 bases). CDR3 protein: CASSLRGTANTEAFF. CDR3 nucleotides: TGTGCCAGCAGCTTGCGGGGGACGGCGAACACTGAAGCTTTCTTT.